Here is one TCR beta chain with its context. The study ran its PCR with 60 Vbeta and 13 Jbeta primers. Sequenced by immunoSEQ multiplex PCR; TCRdb stores in-frame clones only, minus some. The repertoire holds about 140,000 clones, approximately 80% seen once, with over 1.5% in the top ten. The entry originates in a study of cytomegalovirus exposure and HLA in healthy donors. The receptor was derived from a man aged 40-49 years in good health and CMV-seronegative. Sequences were obtained from PBMCs.

The chain's CDR3 is CASSRFGGDTQYF. CDR3 nucleotides: TGTGCCAGCAGCCGTTTCGGGGGAGATACGCAGTATTTT. The chain recombines TRBV7-3 with TRBJ2-3; the D gene is possibly TRBD2 (6 bases). This CDR3 region has 13 residues. Germline V gives CDR1 SGHTA, CDR2 FQGTGA. V was trimmed by 5 bases and J by 5 bases, leaving 11 bases between them.